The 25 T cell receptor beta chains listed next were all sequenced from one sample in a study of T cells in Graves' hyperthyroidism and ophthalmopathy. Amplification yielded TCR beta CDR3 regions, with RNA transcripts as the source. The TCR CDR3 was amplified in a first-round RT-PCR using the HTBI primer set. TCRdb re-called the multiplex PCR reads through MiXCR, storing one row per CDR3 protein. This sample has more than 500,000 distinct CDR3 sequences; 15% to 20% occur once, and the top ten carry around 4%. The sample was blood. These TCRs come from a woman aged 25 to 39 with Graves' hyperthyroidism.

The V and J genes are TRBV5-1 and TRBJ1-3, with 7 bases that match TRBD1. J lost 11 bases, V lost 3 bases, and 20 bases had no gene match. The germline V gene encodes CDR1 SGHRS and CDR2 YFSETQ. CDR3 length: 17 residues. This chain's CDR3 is CASSSDRTGPPDMSIYF. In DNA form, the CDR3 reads TGCGCCAGCAGCTCCGACCGGACAGGCCCGCCCGACATGTCCATATATTTT.

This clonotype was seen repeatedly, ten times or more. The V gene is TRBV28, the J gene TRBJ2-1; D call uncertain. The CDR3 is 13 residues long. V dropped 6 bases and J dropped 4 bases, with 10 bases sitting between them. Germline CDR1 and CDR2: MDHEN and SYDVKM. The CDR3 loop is CASRRGRYNEQFF. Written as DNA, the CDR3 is TGTGCCAGCAGGAGAGGACGGTACAATGAGCAGTTCTTC.

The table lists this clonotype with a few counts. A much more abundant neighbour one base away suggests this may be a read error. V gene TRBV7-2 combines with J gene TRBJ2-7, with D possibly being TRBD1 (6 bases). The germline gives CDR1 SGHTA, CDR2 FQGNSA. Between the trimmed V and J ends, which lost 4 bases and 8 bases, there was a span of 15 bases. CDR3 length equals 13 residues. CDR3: CASSYNRAPKQYF. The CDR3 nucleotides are TGTGCCAGCAGCTACAACAGGGCTCCCAAGCAGTACTTC.

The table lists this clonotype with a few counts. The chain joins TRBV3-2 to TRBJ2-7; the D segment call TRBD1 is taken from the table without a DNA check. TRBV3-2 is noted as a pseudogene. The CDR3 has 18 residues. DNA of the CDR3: TGTGCCAGCAGCCAAGATATATCATTTTTGGGACAGACCTACGAGCAGTACTTC. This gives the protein CASSQDISFLGQTYEQYF.

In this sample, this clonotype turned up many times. CDR3 DNA: TGCAGTGCTAGAGGGGTAGCGGGAGGCACAGATACGCAGTATTTT. Its translation is CSARGVAGGTDTQYF. The gene calls are TRBV20-1 and TRBJ2-3; 9 nucleotides align to TRBD2. This CDR3 spans 15 amino acids. The germline V gene encodes CDR1 DFQATT and CDR2 SNEGSKA (reference sequence). After removal of 1 base from V and 1 base from J, the junction contained 3 bases not matched to a gene.

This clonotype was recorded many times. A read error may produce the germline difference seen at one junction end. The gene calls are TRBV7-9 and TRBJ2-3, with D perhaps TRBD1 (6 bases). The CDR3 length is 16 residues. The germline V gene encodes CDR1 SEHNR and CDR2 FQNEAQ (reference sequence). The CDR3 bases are TGTGCCAACAGCGGACAGTCGGGCAGAGCCACAGATACGCAGTATTTT. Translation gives CANSGQSGRATDTQYF.

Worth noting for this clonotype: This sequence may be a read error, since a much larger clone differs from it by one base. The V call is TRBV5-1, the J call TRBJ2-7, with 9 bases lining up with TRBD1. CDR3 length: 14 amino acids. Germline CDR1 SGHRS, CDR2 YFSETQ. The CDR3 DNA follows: TGCGCCAGCAGCTGGGGACAGGGAACCTACAAGCAGTACTTC. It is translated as CASSWGQGTYKQYF.

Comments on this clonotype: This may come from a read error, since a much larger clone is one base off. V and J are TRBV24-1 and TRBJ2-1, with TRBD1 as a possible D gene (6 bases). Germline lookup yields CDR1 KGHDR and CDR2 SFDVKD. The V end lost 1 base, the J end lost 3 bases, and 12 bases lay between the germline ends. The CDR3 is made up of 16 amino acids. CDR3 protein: CATSDFGTCRYNEQFF. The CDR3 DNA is TGTGCCACCAGTGATTTTGGGACATGCCGCTACAATGAGCAGTTCTTC.

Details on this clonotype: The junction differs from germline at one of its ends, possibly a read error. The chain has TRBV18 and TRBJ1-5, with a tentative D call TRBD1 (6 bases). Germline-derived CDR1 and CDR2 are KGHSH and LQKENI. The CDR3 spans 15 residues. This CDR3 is CSSSQGHDPNQPQHF. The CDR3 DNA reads TGCTCCAGCTCACAGGGACACGACCCCAATCAGCCCCAGCATTTT. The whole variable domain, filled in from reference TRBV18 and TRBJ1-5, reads NAGVMQNPRHLVRRRGQEARLRCSPMKGHSHVYWYRQLPEEGLKFMVYLQKENIIDESGMPKERFSAEFPKEGPSILRIQQVVRGDSAAYFCSSSQGHDPNQPQHFGDGTRLSIL.

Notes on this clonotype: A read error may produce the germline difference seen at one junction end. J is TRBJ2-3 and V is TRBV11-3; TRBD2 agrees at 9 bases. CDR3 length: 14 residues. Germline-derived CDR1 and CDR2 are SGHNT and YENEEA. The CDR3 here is CASSFSGGTVTQYF. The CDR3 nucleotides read TGTGCCAGCAGCTTTAGCGGGGGCACAGTTACGCAGTATTTT.

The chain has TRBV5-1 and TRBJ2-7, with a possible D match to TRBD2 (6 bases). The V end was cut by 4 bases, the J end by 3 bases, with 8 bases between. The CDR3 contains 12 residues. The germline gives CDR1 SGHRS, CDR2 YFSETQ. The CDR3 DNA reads TGCGCCAGCAGCGGGGGGATCTACGAGCAGTACTTC. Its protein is CASSGGIYEQYF.

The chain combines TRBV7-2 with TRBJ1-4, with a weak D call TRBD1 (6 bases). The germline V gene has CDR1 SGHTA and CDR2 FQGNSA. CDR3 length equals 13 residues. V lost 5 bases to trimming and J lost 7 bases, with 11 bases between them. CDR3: CASSRSRGEKLFF. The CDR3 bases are TGTGCCAGCAGCCGAAGCAGGGGTGAAAAACTGTTTTTT.

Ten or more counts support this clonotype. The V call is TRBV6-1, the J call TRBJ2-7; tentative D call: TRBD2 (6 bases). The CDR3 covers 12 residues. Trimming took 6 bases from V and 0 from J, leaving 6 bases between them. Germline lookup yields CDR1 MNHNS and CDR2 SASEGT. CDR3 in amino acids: CASRDYSYEQYF. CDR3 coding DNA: TGTGCCAGCAGGGACTACTCCTACGAGCAGTACTTC.

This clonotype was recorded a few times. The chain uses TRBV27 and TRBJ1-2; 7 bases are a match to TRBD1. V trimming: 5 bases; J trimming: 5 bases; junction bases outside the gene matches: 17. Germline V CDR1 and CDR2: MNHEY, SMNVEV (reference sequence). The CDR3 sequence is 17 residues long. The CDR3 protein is CASSPRAGGTLIYGYTF. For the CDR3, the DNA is TGTGCCAGCAGTCCCCGAGCAGGGGGGACTTTGATTTATGGCTACACCTTC.

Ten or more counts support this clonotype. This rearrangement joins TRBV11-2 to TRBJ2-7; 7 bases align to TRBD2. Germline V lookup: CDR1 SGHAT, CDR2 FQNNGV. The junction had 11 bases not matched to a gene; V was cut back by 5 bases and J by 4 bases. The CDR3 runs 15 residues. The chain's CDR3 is CASSLFGGSAYEQYF. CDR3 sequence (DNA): TGTGCCAGCAGCCTCTTCGGGGGGTCCGCGTACGAGCAGTACTTC.

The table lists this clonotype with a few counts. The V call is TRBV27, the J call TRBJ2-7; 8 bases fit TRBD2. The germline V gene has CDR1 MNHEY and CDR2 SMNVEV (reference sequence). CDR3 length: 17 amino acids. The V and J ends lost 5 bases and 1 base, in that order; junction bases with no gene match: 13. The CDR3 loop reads CASSPAWASGFSYEQYF. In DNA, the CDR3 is TGTGCCAGCAGTCCAGCGTGGGCTAGCGGGTTTTCCTACGAGCAGTACTTC.

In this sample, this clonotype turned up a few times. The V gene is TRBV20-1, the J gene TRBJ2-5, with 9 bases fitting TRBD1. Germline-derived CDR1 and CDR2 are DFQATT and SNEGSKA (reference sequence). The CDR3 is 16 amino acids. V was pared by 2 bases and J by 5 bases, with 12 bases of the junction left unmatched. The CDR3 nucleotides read TGCAGTGCTAGAAACTACCGGGACAGGGATGGGGAGACCCAGTACTTC. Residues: CSARNYRDRDGETQYF.

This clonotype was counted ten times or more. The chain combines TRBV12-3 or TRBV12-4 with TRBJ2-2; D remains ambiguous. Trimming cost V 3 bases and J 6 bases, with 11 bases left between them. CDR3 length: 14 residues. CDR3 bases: TGTGCCAGCAGTTTCGTCCGAGCCGCCGGGGAGCTGTTTTTT. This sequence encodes CASSFVRAAGELFF.

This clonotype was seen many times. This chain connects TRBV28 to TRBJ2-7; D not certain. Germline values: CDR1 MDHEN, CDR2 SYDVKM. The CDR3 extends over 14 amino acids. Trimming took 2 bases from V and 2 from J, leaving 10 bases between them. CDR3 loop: CASSLNKLTYEQYF. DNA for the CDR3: TGTGCCAGCAGTTTAAATAAGCTCACCTACGAGCAGTACTTC.

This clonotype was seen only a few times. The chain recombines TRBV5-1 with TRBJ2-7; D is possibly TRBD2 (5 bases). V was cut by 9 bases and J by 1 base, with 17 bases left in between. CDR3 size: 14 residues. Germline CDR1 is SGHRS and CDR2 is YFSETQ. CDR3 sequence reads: CATRSGSGSYEQYF. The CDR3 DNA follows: TGCGCCACCCGCAGCGGTTCGGGTTCCTACGAGCAGTACTTC.

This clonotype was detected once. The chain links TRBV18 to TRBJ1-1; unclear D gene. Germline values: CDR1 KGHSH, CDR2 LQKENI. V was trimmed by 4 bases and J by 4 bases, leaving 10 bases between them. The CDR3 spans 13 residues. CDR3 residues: CASSLQYSTEAFF. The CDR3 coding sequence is TGTGCCAGCTCACTGCAGTATAGCACTGAAGCTTTCTTT. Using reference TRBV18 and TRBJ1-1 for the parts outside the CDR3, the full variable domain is NAGVMQNPRHLVRRRGQEARLRCSPMKGHSHVYWYRQLPEEGLKFMVYLQKENIIDESGMPKERFSAEFPKEGPSILRIQQVVRGDSAAYFCASSLQYSTEAFFGQGTRLTVV.

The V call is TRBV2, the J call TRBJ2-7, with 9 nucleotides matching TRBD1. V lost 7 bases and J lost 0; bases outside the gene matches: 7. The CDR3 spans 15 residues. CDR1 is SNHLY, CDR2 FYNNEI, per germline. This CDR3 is CASNTRGQGSYEQYF. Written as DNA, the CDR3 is TGTGCCAGCAATACCCGGGGACAGGGCTCCTACGAGCAGTACTTC.

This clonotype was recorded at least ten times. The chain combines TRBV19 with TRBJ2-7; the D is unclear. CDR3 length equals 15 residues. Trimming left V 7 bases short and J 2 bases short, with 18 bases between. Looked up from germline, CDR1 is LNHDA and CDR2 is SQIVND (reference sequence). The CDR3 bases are TGTGCCAGTAAGGTCGTTCCCGGGCCTCCCTACGAGCAGTACTTC. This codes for CASKVVPGPPYEQYF. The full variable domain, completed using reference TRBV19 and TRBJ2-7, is DGGITQSPKYLFRKEGQNVTLSCEQNLNHDAMYWYRQDPGQGLRLIYYSQIVNDFQKGDIAEGYSVSREKKESFPLTVTSAQKNPTAFYLCASKVVPGPPYEQYFGPGTRLTVT.

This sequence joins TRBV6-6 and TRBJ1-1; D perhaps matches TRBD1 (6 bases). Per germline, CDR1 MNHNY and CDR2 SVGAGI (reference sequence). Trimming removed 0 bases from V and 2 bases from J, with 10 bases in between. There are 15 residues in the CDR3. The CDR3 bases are TGTGCCAGCAGTTACTCCAAACAGGGTAACACTGAAGCTTTCTTT. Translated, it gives CASSYSKQGNTEAFF.

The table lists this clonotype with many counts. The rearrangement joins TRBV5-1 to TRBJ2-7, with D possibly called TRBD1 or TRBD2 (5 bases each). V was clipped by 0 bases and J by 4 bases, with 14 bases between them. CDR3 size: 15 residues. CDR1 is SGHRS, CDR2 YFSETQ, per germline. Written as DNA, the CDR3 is TGCGCCAGCAGCTTGGATTGGGACCCTTCATACGAGCAGTACTTC. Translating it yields CASSLDWDPSYEQYF.